The 21 T cell receptor beta chains presented below share a single source sample, sequenced in a study of response to subunit inactivated influenza vaccine. TCRdb called the RT-PCR reads again in MiXCR, with one record for every CDR3 protein. The sample holds about half a million distinct CDR3 sequences, about 25% seen once. Here the sequenced sample was CD4+ T cells sorted from PBMCs, taken more than 4 days after vaccination. The receptors were gathered from a man aged 45-65 years who received an inactivated influenza vaccine.

This clonotype was found a few times. V usage is TRBV10-3 and J usage is TRBJ2-3; D gene ambiguous. This CDR3 is built from 11 residues. The germline CDR1 and CDR2 sequences are ENHRY and SYGVKD. The germline V and J ends were trimmed by 4 bases and 6 bases, with 5 bases remaining between them. As DNA, the CDR3 is TGTGCCATCAGTGCCGGTGATACGCAGTATTTT. It encodes CAISAGDTQYF.

This clonotype was observed a few times. The CDR3: CASSYNRGYYGYTF. In DNA form, the CDR3 reads TGTGCCAGCAGTTACAACAGGGGGTACTATGGCTACACCTTC. The V call is TRBV6-5, the J call TRBJ1-2, with 8 bases fitting TRBD1. CDR3 length: 14 amino acids. From germline, CDR1 is MNHEY and CDR2 SVGAGI. The J segment lost 3 bases and the V segment lost 2 bases, leaving 2 bases of the junction unmatched.

The chain carries TRBV6-5 and TRBJ2-2; TRBD2 might be the D (6 bases). From germline, CDR1 is MNHEY and CDR2 SVGAGI. The germline V and J ends were trimmed by 0 bases and 3 bases, with 11 bases remaining between them. CDR3 length equals 16 residues. CDR3 in DNA: TGTGCCAGCAGTTACTCTGGGACTTGGGACACCGGGGAGCTGTTTTTT. Protein product: CASSYSGTWDTGELFF.

This clonotype was detected a few times. Here the CDR3 reads CSATRLAGLTDTQYF. DNA of the CDR3: TGCAGTGCAACGCGACTAGCGGGCCTCACAGATACGCAGTATTTT. The chain joins TRBV20-1 to TRBJ2-3; 10 bases are a match to TRBD2. Per germline, CDR1 DFQATT and CDR2 SNEGSKA (reference sequence). J was trimmed by 2 bases and V by 6 bases; bases with no gene match: 8. This CDR3 has 15 amino acids.

This clonotype has more than one count but fewer than ten. At one end, the junction sequence differs from germline, possibly due to a read error. The rearrangement joins TRBV20-1 to TRBJ2-5, with 9 bases lining up with TRBD2. The CDR3 sequence is 18 residues long. Germline-derived CDR1 and CDR2 are DFQATT and SNEGSKA (reference sequence). This chain's CDR3 is CSARAPSFSGGPQGTQYF. The CDR3 region has the DNA TGCAGTGCTAGAGCTCCTTCTTTTAGCGGGGGCCCTCAAGGGACCCAGTACTTC.

The J gene is TRBJ2-1, the V gene TRBV5-4, with D tentatively TRBD1 (6 bases). Trimming removed 1 base from V and 4 bases from J, with 12 bases in between. The CDR3 consists of 15 residues. In germline, CDR1 is SGHNT, CDR2 YYREEE (reference sequence). CDR3 bases: TGTGCCAGCAGCTTGTCGGGACACGCATACAATGAGCAGTTCTTC. It encodes CASSLSGHAYNEQFF. The full variable domain, rest sourced from reference TRBV5-4 and TRBJ2-1, is ETGVTQSPTHLIKTRGQQVTLRCSSQSGHNTVSWYQQALGQGPQFIFQYYREEENGRGNFPPRFSGLQFPNYSSELNVNALELDDSALYLCASSLSGHAYNEQFFGPGTRLTVL.

This clonotype was picked up many times. The chain carries TRBV18 and TRBJ1-3; D may be TRBD1 (5 bases). Trimming stripped 0 bases from V and 0 bases from J, with 12 bases between. The CDR3 is 17 amino acids. Germline-derived CDR1 and CDR2 are KGHSH and LQKENI. The CDR3 reads CASSPPMAGLSGNTIYF. DNA of the CDR3: TGTGCCAGCTCACCACCGATGGCGGGGCTCTCTGGAAACACCATATATTTT.

This clonotype was observed at least ten times. CDR3 loop: CASSLTPSGETQYF. The CDR3 DNA follows: TGTGCCAGCAGTTTGACCCCCTCAGGCGAGACGCAGTATTTT. The chain carries TRBV12-3 or TRBV12-4 and TRBJ2-5; D call uncertain. Matching the DNA end better, TRBJ2-3 makes the J call doubtful. The CDR3 covers 14 residues.

Only one count was recorded for this clonotype. The chain employs TRBV2 and TRBJ1-1, with D unclear. The CDR3 has 13 amino acids. Per germline, CDR1 SNHLY and CDR2 FYNNEI. Trimming pared 1 base from V and 6 bases from J, leaving 9 bases between. CDR3 region: CASSEVSFSEAFF. CDR3 DNA: TGTGCCAGCAGTGAAGTGAGTTTCTCTGAAGCTTTCTTT.

The rearrangement links TRBV6-2 or TRBV6-3 to TRBJ1-1; 9 nucleotides agree with TRBD1. The junction had 8 bases not matched to a gene; V was cut back by 4 bases and J by 5 bases. Germline CDR1 reads MNHEY; CDR2 reads SVGEGT. There are 15 residues in the CDR3. This CDR3 reads CASSSPGTGRTEAFF. For the CDR3, the DNA is TGTGCCAGCAGTTCCCCCGGGACAGGGCGAACTGAAGCTTTCTTT.

The chain has TRBV5-1 and TRBJ2-5; 11 nucleotides line up with TRBD2. The V and J ends lost 4 bases and 5 bases, in that order; junction bases with no gene match: 4. This CDR3 has 14 amino acids. CDR1 is SGHRS and CDR2 is YFSETQ in the germline V gene. CDR3 nucleotide sequence: TGCGCCAGCAGCGTGACTAGCGGGACGGAGACCCAGTACTTC. This sequence encodes CASSVTSGTETQYF.

There are a few counts of this clonotype. The chain links TRBV12-3 or TRBV12-4 to TRBJ2-2; weak D call: TRBD1 (5 bases). V gave up 5 bases and J gave up 3 bases, with 7 bases separating them. This CDR3 is built from 13 residues. The CDR3 sequence is CASSVRDTGELFF. The CDR3 nucleotides are TGTGCCAGCAGTGTCAGGGACACCGGGGAGCTGTTTTTT.

The chain carries TRBV19 and TRBJ2-7; 8 bases agree with TRBD2. After removal of 3 bases from V and 1 base from J, the junction contained 5 bases not matched to a gene. Germline V lookup: CDR1 LNHDA, CDR2 SQIVND (reference sequence). The CDR3 covers 15 residues. This chain's CDR3 is CASSIRAGESYEQYF. CDR3 DNA sequence: TGTGCCAGTAGTATTCGAGCGGGGGAGTCCTACGAGCAGTACTTC.

This sequence joins TRBV4-1 and TRBJ1-4, with D uncertain. V was trimmed by 1 base and J by 5 bases, leaving 5 bases between them. The CDR3 is made up of 13 amino acids. CDR1 MGHRA and CDR2 YSYEKL come from the germline V gene. The CDR3 DNA reads as TGCGCCAGCAGCCAAGCAGTGAATGAAAAACTGTTTTTT. Translating gives CASSQAVNEKLFF.

In this sample, this clonotype turned up a few times. The chain links TRBV15 to TRBJ1-2; tentatively, D is TRBD1 (6 bases). This CDR3 region has 13 residues. Germline-derived CDR1 and CDR2 are LNHNV and YYDKDF (reference sequence). V gave up 0 bases and J gave up 8 bases, with 10 bases separating them. The CDR3 bases are TGTGCCACCAGCAGAGATGCAACAGGGGGCTACACCTTC. Translating it yields CATSRDATGGYTF. Full variable domain (rest looked up from reference TRBV15 and TRBJ1-2): DAMVIQNPRYQVTQFGKPVTLSCSQTLNHNVMYWYQQKSSQAPKLLFHYYDKDFNNEADTPDNFQSRRPNTSFCFLDIRSPGLGDTAMYLCATSRDATGGYTFGSGTRLTVV.

The CDR3 here is CATSIRDQPQHF. DNA of the CDR3: TGTGCCACCAGCATAAGGGACCAGCCCCAGCATTTT. The chain recombines TRBV15 with TRBJ1-5; weak D call: TRBD1 (5 bases). Germline V CDR1 and CDR2: LNHNV, YYDKDF (reference sequence). The CDR3 spans 12 residues. Trimming shortened V by 4 bases and J by 7 bases, and 8 bases separated the two germline ends.

The chain combines TRBV6-2 or TRBV6-3 with TRBJ2-1, with a weak D call TRBD1 (5 bases). The germline CDR1 and CDR2 sequences are MNHEY and SVGEGT. Trimming cost V 6 bases and J 9 bases, with 15 bases left between them. The CDR3 contains 13 residues. The CDR3 bases are TGTGCCAGCAGGGGGTCTGAAAGGGGTGAGCAGTTCTTC. Translation: CASRGSERGEQFF.

The chain joins TRBV12-3 or TRBV12-4 to TRBJ2-7; 11 nucleotides align to TRBD2. V was pared by 5 bases and J by 3 bases, with 12 bases of the junction left unmatched. The CDR3 length is 17 residues. The CDR3 DNA reads TGTGCCAGCAGTCCCAGGGTAGCGGGAGGGAGGGACTACGAGCAGTACTTC. It translates to CASSPRVAGGRDYEQYF.

In this sample, this clonotype turned up a few times. A read error may produce the germline difference seen at one junction end. J is TRBJ2-5 and V is TRBV20-1; TRBD2 might be the D (5 bases). CDR1 and CDR2 from the germline V gene are DFQATT and SNEGSKA (reference sequence). The length of the CDR3 is 13 residues. CDR3 bases: TGCAGTGCTAGAGGGACTGGGTTCAGTCCCCAGCACTTC. As protein: CSARGTGFSPQHF.

This clonotype appeared a few times. The chain recombines TRBV4-3 with TRBJ1-6; D is ambiguous. The CDR3 is 18 amino acids. Trimming took off 0 bases at V and 7 bases at J, with 19 bases between the two ends. CDR1 and CDR2 from the germline V gene are LGHNA and YSLEER. Here the CDR3 reads CASSQDPQARVRNSPLHF. For the CDR3, the DNA is TGCGCCAGCAGCCAAGATCCTCAGGCGAGGGTCAGGAATTCACCCCTCCACTTT.

This clonotype has just a few counts. This chain joins TRBV12-3 or TRBV12-4 and TRBJ2-7; TRBD2 agrees at 10 bases. The CDR3 runs to 15 residues. V lost 4 bases, J lost 4 bases, and 7 bases stayed unmatched. This CDR3 is CASSSSGSYYYEQYF. Here the CDR3 DNA reads TGTGCCAGCAGTTCTAGCGGGAGTTACTATTACGAGCAGTACTTC.